These 10 T cell receptor beta chains originate from one sample sequenced in a study of human T cells and chemical hapten exposure. Time point defined: patch test 3, about 24 weeks after DPC sensitization. The treatment is: therapeutic diphenylcyclopropenone sensitization with weekly scalp DPC. From the RACE reads, TCRdb called clonotypes with MiXCR, one entry per CDR3 protein. The sample yields fewer than 200,000 distinct CDR3 sequences, roughly a quarter seen once. The sequencing here drew on whole blood, taken in connection with sensitization to the hapten diphenylcyclopropenone (DPC). The receptor set was obtained from a woman in her late teens or twenties with alopecia areata. Some clones in this sample may be carry-over from other donors' samples.

The chain carries TRBV4-1 and TRBJ2-1; the D is unclear. CDR3 length equals 16 residues. Germline V lookup: CDR1 MGHRA, CDR2 YSYEKL. Trimming cost V 0 bases and J 0 bases, with 9 bases left between them. CDR3 sequence (DNA): TGCGCCAGCAGCCAAGATTTCATGAGCTCCTACAATGAGCAGTTCTTC. It translates to CASSQDFMSSYNEQFF.

The CDR3 reads CAIRRGTGDSGANVLTF. The CDR3 DNA reads as TGTGCCATCAGACGGGGGACAGGGGACTCTGGGGCCAACGTCCTGACTTTC. The rearrangement links TRBV10-3 to TRBJ2-6, with 10 bases fitting TRBD1. Germline V gene sequence: CDR1 ENHRY, CDR2 SYGVKD. V shed 6 bases, J shed 0 bases, and the junction held 5 bases outside the gene matches. The CDR3 runs to 17 residues.

This chain uses TRBV12-3 or TRBV12-4 with TRBJ2-6, with unresolved D. Trimming took 6 bases from V and 0 from J, leaving 24 bases between them. The CDR3 consists of 20 residues. CDR3 in DNA: TGTGCCAGCAGACCCGCAATCGGAGCTTTCCCTCACTCTGGGGCCAACGTCCTGACTTTC. Protein sequence: CASRPAIGAFPHSGANVLTF.

This sequence joins TRBV7-2 and TRBJ2-7, with TRBD2 identical over 13 bases. The CDR3 consists of 16 residues. The V gene's germline CDR1 is SGHTA and CDR2 FQGNSA. Trimming removed 6 bases from V and 4 bases from J; junction bases left unmatched: 9. The DNA of the CDR3 is TGTGCCAGCAGGCGGACCGGGACTAGCGGGATTTACGAGCAGTACTTC. The encoded protein is CASRRTGTSGIYEQYF.

The V call is TRBV2, the J call TRBJ2-1, with 13 positions matching TRBD2. The germline CDR1 and CDR2 sequences are SNHLY and FYNNEI. After removal of 6 bases from V and 9 bases from J, the junction contained 8 bases not matched to a gene. This CDR3 region has 15 residues. CDR3 loop: CASRSLAGGPSEQFF. CDR3 nucleotide sequence: TGTGCCAGCAGGTCACTAGCGGGAGGGCCTAGTGAGCAGTTCTTC.

The chain joins TRBV4-2 to TRBJ2-2, with 8 bases matching TRBD2. The CDR3 has 16 residues. Trimming took 3 bases from V and 4 from J; bases not matched to a gene: 7. From germline, CDR1 is LGHNA and CDR2 YNFKEQ. The chain's CDR3 is CASSHGAGGSTGELFF. The CDR3 DNA is TGTGCCAGCAGCCATGGGGCGGGGGGCAGCACCGGGGAGCTGTTTTTT.

The genes are TRBV10-2 and TRBJ2-7; TRBD1 matches 9 bases. The junction had 4 bases not matched to a gene; V was cut back by 10 bases and J by 0 bases. This CDR3 is built from 13 residues. The germline CDR1 and CDR2 sequences are WSHSY and SAAADI. The CDR3 region is CAIGTGTSYEQYF. The CDR3 DNA sequence: TGCGCCATCGGGACAGGGACCTCCTACGAGCAGTACTTC.

CDR3 sequence reads: CASSLGAGGNQPQHF. Here the CDR3 DNA reads TGTGCCAGCAGCTTAGGCGCAGGAGGCAATCAGCCCCAGCATTTT. The chain carries TRBV11-2 and TRBJ1-5; D not certain. Looked up from germline, CDR1 is SGHAT and CDR2 is FQNNGV. The ends were cut back, 1 base at V and 2 bases at J, with 9 bases in the middle. This CDR3 contains 15 residues.

This clonotype was counted a few times. V and J are TRBV11-1 and TRBJ1-2; D possibly corresponds to TRBD1 (5 bases). This CDR3 contains 14 residues. V dropped 0 bases and J dropped 2 bases, with 7 bases sitting between them. Germline V gene sequence: CDR1 SGHAT, CDR2 FQDESV (reference sequence). CDR3 bases: TGTGCCAGCAGCTTAGCGGGACGGAACTATGGCTACACCTTC. Its translation is CASSLAGRNYGYTF.

The genes are TRBV12-3 or TRBV12-4 and TRBJ2-7, with TRBD2 matching over 12 bases. The CDR3 sequence is 17 residues long. After removal of 6 bases from V and 0 bases from J, the junction contained 9 bases not matched to a gene. CDR3 nucleotides: TGTGCCAGCAGCTCGGGACTAGCGGGCCTCAGCTCCTACGAGCAGTACTTC. This encodes CASSSGLAGLSSYEQYF.